These 25 T cell receptor beta chains were all obtained from the same sample, sequenced in a study of early T cells in non-severe SARS-CoV-2 infection (dated by TCRdb to the early 2020s). Library creation used 5' RACE. Instrument used: NextSeq 500. The raw public reads went through TCRdb reprocessing: fastp at Q25, MiXCR clone calling, in-frame beta chains kept. Rows are unified per CDR3 protein, each entry keeping the most common DNA and genes. The sample table contains approximately 83,000 distinct CDR3 sequences; only one count was recorded for about 14% of them. The top ten constitute approximately 11% of the sample. Source material: whole blood. The receptors stem from an adult who was a healthcare worker with PCR-confirmed SARS-CoV-2 infection or an uninfected control (not recorded which).

A few counts support this clonotype. The rearrangement uses TRBV7-2 and TRBJ1-1, with TRBD1 matching 10 bases. V lost 5 bases and J lost 10; bases outside the gene matches: 7. The V gene's germline CDR1 is SGHTA and CDR2 FQGNSA. This CDR3 is built from 13 residues. The CDR3, as DNA: TGTGCCAGCAGCAGCACGGACAGGGGGACAGCTTTCTTT. It yields the protein CASSSTDRGTAFF.

The genes are TRBV4-3 and TRBJ1-5; a possible D gene is TRBD1 (5 bases). Germline assignment: CDR1 LGHNA and CDR2 YSLEER. The V and J ends lost 0 bases and 2 bases respectively, with 11 bases between them. The CDR3 has 16 residues. CDR3 residues: CASSQDRQGGNQPQHF. The CDR3 region has the DNA TGCGCCAGCAGCCAAGATCGGCAGGGTGGCAATCAGCCCCAGCATTTT.

This clonotype was seen many times. This sequence joins TRBV11-2 and TRBJ2-1; the match to TRBD1 covers 8 bases. CDR3 length: 15 amino acids. In germline, CDR1 is SGHAT, CDR2 FQNNGV. The J segment lost 5 bases and the V segment lost 5 bases, leaving 8 bases of the junction unmatched. CDR3 nucleotide sequence: TGTGCCAGCAGCCTATGGACAGGGCCGGACAATGAGCAGTTCTTC. This translates into CASSLWTGPDNEQFF.

The table lists this clonotype with a few counts. V usage is TRBV5-1 and J usage is TRBJ2-1, with D possibly being TRBD1 (6 bases). CDR3 length: 15 residues. V lost 4 bases to trimming and J lost 3 bases, with 14 bases between them. Germline CDR1 reads SGHRS; CDR2 reads YFSETQ. The CDR3: CASSPVAGDYNEQFF. The CDR3 DNA follows: TGCGCCAGCAGCCCCGTTGCAGGGGACTACAATGAGCAGTTCTTC.

In this sample, this clonotype turned up many times. The chain is built from TRBV28 and TRBJ1-1; D call uncertain. Germline V gene sequence: CDR1 MDHEN, CDR2 SYDVKM. The ends were cut back, 5 bases at V and 3 bases at J, with 16 bases in the middle. The CDR3 covers 15 residues. CDR3 sequence reads: CASSQPRELYTEAFF. Written as DNA, the CDR3 is TGTGCCAGCAGTCAACCCCGGGAATTATACACTGAAGCTTTCTTT. Full variable domain (missing parts from reference TRBV28 and TRBJ1-1): DVKVTQSSRYLVKRTGEKVFLECVQDMDHENMFWYRQDPGLGLRLIYFSYDVKMKEKGDIPEGYSVSREKKERFSLILESASTNQTSMYLCASSQPRELYTEAFFGQGTRLTVV.

Only a few counts were recorded for this clonotype. V gene TRBV7-2 combines with J gene TRBJ2-5; D gene unclear. This CDR3 is 14 amino acids long. V was shortened by 1 base and J by 5 bases, with 11 bases between the two germline ends. Germline lookup yields CDR1 SGHTA and CDR2 FQGNSA. The CDR3 region is CASSLGTALETQYF. The CDR3 region has the DNA TGTGCCAGCAGCTTAGGTACAGCCCTGGAGACCCAGTACTTC.

This clonotype was seen a few times. The rearrangement joins TRBV6-2 or TRBV6-3 to TRBJ2-5, with D possibly matching TRBD2 (6 bases). V gave up 5 bases and J gave up 1 base, with 14 bases separating them. The CDR3 totals 15 residues. In germline, CDR1 is MNHEY, CDR2 SVGEGT. CDR3: CASSPPFGGQETQYF. CDR3 nucleotides: TGTGCCAGCAGTCCTCCCTTCGGGGGCCAAGAGACCCAGTACTTC.

The chain is built from TRBV11-2 and TRBJ2-3, with 10 bases matching TRBD2. Germline CDR1 reads SGHAT; CDR2 reads FQNNGV. The CDR3 has 15 residues. V lost 3 bases, J lost 5 bases, and 5 bases stayed unmatched. The CDR3 DNA is TGTGCCAGCAGCTTGGTAGCGGGGGGTTTAGATACGCAGTATTTT. Translated, it gives CASSLVAGGLDTQYF.

This chain uses TRBV28 with TRBJ2-5, with 8 bases that match TRBD1. The CDR3 has 15 residues. Germline-derived CDR1 and CDR2 are MDHEN and SYDVKM. V was pared by 2 bases and J by 5 bases, with 7 bases of the junction left unmatched. The CDR3 is CASSLGQGIAETQYF. The CDR3 nucleotides read TGTGCCAGCAGTTTAGGACAGGGTATCGCGGAGACCCAGTACTTC. Together with reference TRBV28 and TRBJ2-5, the CDR3 gives the full variable domain: DVKVTQSSRYLVKRTGEKVFLECVQDMDHENMFWYRQDPGLGLRLIYFSYDVKMKEKGDIPEGYSVSREKKERFSLILESASTNQTSMYLCASSLGQGIAETQYFGPGTRLLVL.

This clonotype was seen ten or more times. This chain uses TRBV7-9 with TRBJ2-3; D is ambiguous. The CDR3 contains 11 residues. The V end was cut by 7 bases, the J end by 2 bases, with 4 bases between. Germline assignment: CDR1 SEHNR and CDR2 FQNEAQ (reference sequence). The CDR3 region is CASTFTDTQYF. CDR3 nucleotides: TGTGCCAGCACCTTCACAGATACGCAGTATTTT.

This clonotype was seen a handful of times. The genes are TRBV19 and TRBJ2-5; no clear D gene. CDR1 and CDR2 from the germline V gene are LNHDA and SQIVND (reference sequence). CDR3 length: 13 residues. Trimming stripped 7 bases from V and 5 bases from J, with 14 bases between. The CDR3: CASTGSLGETQYF. The CDR3 DNA reads TGTGCCAGTACAGGTTCGCTCGGGGAGACCCAGTACTTC.

The chain recombines TRBV28 with TRBJ1-5; D possibly corresponds to TRBD1 (6 bases). CDR1 is MDHEN, CDR2 SYDVKM, per germline. The CDR3 runs 15 residues. The V end was cut by 3 bases, the J end by 6 bases, with 15 bases between. The CDR3 DNA reads TGTGCCAGCAGTTTGGCGGCAGTAGGGGGTCAGCCCCAGCATTTT. This sequence encodes CASSLAAVGGQPQHF.

The sample holds a few counts of this clonotype. The genes are TRBV7-8 and TRBJ1-1; D gene ambiguous. The CDR3 has 14 residues. The V gene's germline CDR1 is SGHVS and CDR2 FQNEAQ. The V gene lost 1 base and the J gene lost 3 bases, with 9 bases spanning the gap. The CDR3 DNA follows: TGTGCCAGCAGCTTAGAGTCTTGGGACACTGAAGCTTTCTTT. Its translation: CASSLESWDTEAFF.

The chain's CDR3 is CASSTGPLFEGTEAFF. As DNA, the CDR3 is TGTGCCAGCTCGACGGGCCCACTTTTTGAGGGGACTGAAGCTTTCTTT. The genes are TRBV18 and TRBJ1-1; the D gene is possibly TRBD1 (5 bases). V lost 6 bases and J 5 bases, leaving 22 bases between the germline ends. This CDR3 contains 16 residues. CDR1 and CDR2 from the germline V gene are KGHSH and LQKENI.

In its sample, this clonotype was seen a few times. The rearrangement joins TRBV7-6 to TRBJ2-7; D perhaps matches TRBD2 (7 bases). V was pared by 5 bases and J by 2 bases, with 16 bases between. This CDR3 spans 15 amino acids. In germline, CDR1 is SGHVS, CDR2 FNYEAQ. In nucleotides, the CDR3 is TGTGCCAGCAGCCCCGCTAGGGGGGGGACCTACGAGCAGTACTTC. Its protein product is CASSPARGGTYEQYF.

The chain couples TRBV2 to TRBJ1-1; D uncertain. Germline lookup yields CDR1 SNHLY and CDR2 FYNNEI. Trimming pared 7 bases from V and 1 base from J, leaving 10 bases between. The CDR3 is 13 amino acids. The CDR3 DNA follows: TGTGCCAGCATTAGGACCGAGAACACTGAAGCTTTCTTT. It yields the protein CASIRTENTEAFF.

This clonotype was seen repeatedly, ten times or more. This chain links TRBV6-1 with TRBJ2-3, with a weak D call TRBD1 (6 bases). Trimming cost V 3 bases and J 2 bases, with 18 bases left between them. CDR3 length: 17 residues. CDR1 and CDR2 from the germline V gene are MNHNS and SASEGT. The CDR3 region has the DNA TGTGCCAGCAGTGATCGACAGGAAACTTCTTTCACAGATACGCAGTATTTT. It yields the protein CASSDRQETSFTDTQYF.

A few counts support this clonotype. CDR3 sequence: CASRSGQGSGTEAFF. The CDR3, as DNA: TGCGCCAGCAGGTCGGGACAGGGATCAGGGACGGAAGCTTTCTTT. The V call is TRBV5-1, the J call TRBJ1-1; 9 bases are shared with TRBD1. CDR3 length equals 15 residues. CDR1 and CDR2 from the germline V gene are SGHRS and YFSETQ. With V trimmed by 5 bases and J by 8 bases, 13 bases remained unmatched.

There are many counts of this clonotype. The chain is built from TRBV6-5 and TRBJ1-3; tentative D call: TRBD1 (6 bases). CDR1 and CDR2 (germline): MNHEY, SVGAGI. V dropped 6 bases and J dropped 0 bases, with 15 bases sitting between them. CDR3 length equals 16 residues. DNA of the CDR3: TGTGCCAGCAGCCAACCCGGCAGGGGCTCTGGAAACACCATATATTTT. Translated: CASSQPGRGSGNTIYF.

V and J are TRBV6-5 and TRBJ2-5; D is uncertain. CDR1 and CDR2 (germline): MNHEY, SVGAGI. Trimming removed 5 bases at V and 7 bases at J, with 11 bases between. This CDR3 contains 12 residues. The CDR3 DNA reads TGTGCCAGCAGTAACAACCCAGGGACCCAGTACTTC. Its protein is CASSNNPGTQYF.

CDR3 sequence: CASSSNIGAMGFKETQYF. The CDR3 DNA sequence: TGTGCCAGCAGTTCTAACATCGGAGCTATGGGATTCAAAGAGACCCAGTACTTC. This sequence joins TRBV28 and TRBJ2-5; D gene unclear. Trimming removed 4 bases from V and 3 bases from J, with 24 bases in between. This CDR3 has 18 residues. Germline CDR1 reads MDHEN; CDR2 reads SYDVKM.

This chain uses TRBV5-1 with TRBJ2-3, with 8 bases fitting TRBD2. J lost 6 bases, V lost 4 bases, and 7 bases had no gene match. The CDR3 totals 14 residues. Looked up from germline, CDR1 is SGHRS and CDR2 is YFSETQ. CDR3 in amino acids: CASSSSGARDTQYF. In DNA form, the CDR3 reads TGCGCCAGCAGCAGTAGCGGGGCCAGGGATACGCAGTATTTT.

J is TRBJ1-1 and V is TRBV6-6; weak D call: TRBD1 (5 bases). Between the trimmed V and J ends, which lost 8 bases and 0 bases, there was a span of 10 bases. The germline V gene has CDR1 MNHNY and CDR2 SVGAGI (reference sequence). The CDR3 covers 13 residues. In nucleotides, the CDR3 is TGTGCCAGCTTAAAGGACATGAACACTGAAGCTTTCTTT. It is translated as CASLKDMNTEAFF.

This clonotype appeared many times. The rearrangement joins TRBV2 to TRBJ1-6; D unclear. There are 15 residues in the CDR3. V was cut by 4 bases and J by 8 bases, with 15 bases left in between. Germline V gene sequence: CDR1 SNHLY, CDR2 FYNNEI. DNA for the CDR3: TGTGCCAGCAGTGGGGTCCTTGAGCGGGATTCACCCCTCCACTTT. It yields the protein CASSGVLERDSPLHF.

The sample holds many counts of this clonotype. The chain recombines TRBV7-7 with TRBJ2-2, with TRBD1 as a possible D gene (5 bases). Germline CDR1 reads SSHAT; CDR2 reads FNYEAQ (reference sequence). V was clipped by 3 bases and J by 2 bases, with 10 bases between them. The CDR3 extends over 15 amino acids. This CDR3 reads CASSFGDSNTGELFF. The CDR3 nucleotides are TGTGCCAGCAGCTTTGGAGACAGTAACACCGGGGAGCTGTTTTTT.